This T cell receptor beta chain originates from a study of chemoradiotherapy in HPV16-positive cancers. Study outcomes and limitations: Only two HPV16-positive patients supplied the functional HPV-specificity definition. HPV-responsive T-cell expansion during chemoradiotherapy was linked to improved recurrence-free survival in HPV16-positive patients. Non-HPV-specific T cells did not expand in tumors during treatment, whereas candidate HPV-specific clones and E7-related motifs did.

The germline CDR1 and CDR2 sequences are SNHLY and FYNNEI. V trimming: 8 bases; J trimming: 5 bases; junction bases outside the gene matches: 11. CDR3 length equals 14 residues. Notes on this clone: What it binds is unknown.

Clones were read by immunoSEQ multiplex PCR, and TCRdb kept only the in-frame ones, dropping some. The sample lists approximately 9,400 clones; about 88% were seen once. The source was blood, collected from a patient who underwent chemoradiotherapy. This TCR derives from a human donor with HPV-associated anogenital cancer. The V and J genes are TRBV2 and TRBJ2-5; 7 bases are shared with TRBD1. The CDR3 loop reads CASSIDRATETQYF. In nucleotides, the CDR3 is TGTGCCAGCTCGATTGACAGGGCGACCGAGACCCAGTACTTC.